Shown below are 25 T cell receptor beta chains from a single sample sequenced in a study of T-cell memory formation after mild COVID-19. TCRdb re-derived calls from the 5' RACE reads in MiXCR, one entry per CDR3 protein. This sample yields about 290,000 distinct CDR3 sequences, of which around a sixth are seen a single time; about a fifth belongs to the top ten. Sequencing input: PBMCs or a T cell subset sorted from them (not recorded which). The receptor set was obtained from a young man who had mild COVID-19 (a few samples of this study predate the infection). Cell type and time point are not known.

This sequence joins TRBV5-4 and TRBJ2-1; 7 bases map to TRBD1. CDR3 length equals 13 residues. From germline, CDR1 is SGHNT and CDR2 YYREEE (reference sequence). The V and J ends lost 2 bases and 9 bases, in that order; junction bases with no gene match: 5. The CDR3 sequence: CASSFTGASEQFF. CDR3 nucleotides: TGTGCCAGCAGCTTTACAGGGGCTAGTGAGCAGTTCTTC.

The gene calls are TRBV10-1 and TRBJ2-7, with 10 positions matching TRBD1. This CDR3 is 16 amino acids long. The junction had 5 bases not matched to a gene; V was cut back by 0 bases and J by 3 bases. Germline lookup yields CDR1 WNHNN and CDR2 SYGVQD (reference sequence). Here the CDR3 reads CASSESLGQGHYEQYF. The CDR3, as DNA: TGCGCCAGCAGTGAGTCCCTGGGACAGGGGCACTACGAGCAGTACTTC.

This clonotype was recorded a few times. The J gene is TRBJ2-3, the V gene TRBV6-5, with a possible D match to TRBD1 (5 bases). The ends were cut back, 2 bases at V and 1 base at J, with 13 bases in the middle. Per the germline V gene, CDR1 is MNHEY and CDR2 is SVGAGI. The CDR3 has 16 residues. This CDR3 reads CASSYGQGQGTDTQYF. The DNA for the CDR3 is TGTGCCAGCAGTTACGGGCAGGGCCAAGGCACAGATACGCAGTATTTT.

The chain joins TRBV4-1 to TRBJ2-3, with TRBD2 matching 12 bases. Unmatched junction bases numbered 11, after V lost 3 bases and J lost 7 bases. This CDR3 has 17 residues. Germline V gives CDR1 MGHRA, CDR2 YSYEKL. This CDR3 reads CASSQGGGLAGKNTQYF. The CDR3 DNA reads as TGCGCCAGCAGCCAGGGGGGAGGACTAGCGGGGAAGAATACGCAGTATTTT.

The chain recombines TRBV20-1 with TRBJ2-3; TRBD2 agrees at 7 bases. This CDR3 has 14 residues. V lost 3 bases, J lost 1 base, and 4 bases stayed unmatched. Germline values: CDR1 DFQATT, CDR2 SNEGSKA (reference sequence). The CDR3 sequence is CSASSSGGTDTQYF. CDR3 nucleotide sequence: TGCAGTGCTAGTAGCAGCGGGGGCACAGATACGCAGTATTTT.

CDR3 in DNA: TGTGCCAGCAGTTACTCGATCAAGGGCTGGACAGGGATTGGCTACACCTTC. Its protein product is CASSYSIKGWTGIGYTF. J is TRBJ1-2 and V is TRBV6-5, with 8 bases lining up with TRBD1. Germline V gene data show CDR1 as MNHEY and CDR2 as SVGAGI. Germline trimming cut 0 bases from V and 7 bases from J; bases unmatched to any gene: 13. The CDR3 runs to 17 residues.

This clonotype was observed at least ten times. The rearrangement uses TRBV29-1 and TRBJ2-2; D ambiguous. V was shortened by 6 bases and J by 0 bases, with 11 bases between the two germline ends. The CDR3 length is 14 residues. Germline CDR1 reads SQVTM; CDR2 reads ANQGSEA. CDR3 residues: CSVSTATNTGELFF. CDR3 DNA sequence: TGCAGCGTCTCCACGGCTACGAACACCGGGGAGCTGTTTTTT.

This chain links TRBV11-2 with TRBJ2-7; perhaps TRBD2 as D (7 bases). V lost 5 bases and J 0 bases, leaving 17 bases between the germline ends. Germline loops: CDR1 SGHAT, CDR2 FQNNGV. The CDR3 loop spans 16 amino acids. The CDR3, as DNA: TGTGCCAGCAGCCCGCTCAACAGGGAGGGCTCCTACGAGCAGTACTTC. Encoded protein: CASSPLNREGSYEQYF.

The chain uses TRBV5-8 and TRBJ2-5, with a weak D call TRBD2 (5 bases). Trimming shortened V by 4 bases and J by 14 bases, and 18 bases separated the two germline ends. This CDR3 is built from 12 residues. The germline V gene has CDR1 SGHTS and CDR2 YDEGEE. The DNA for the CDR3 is TGTGCCAGCAGCCCCAAGAGCCCAACTAGTTACTTC. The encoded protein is CASSPKSPTSYF.

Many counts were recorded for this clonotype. The DNA for the CDR3 is TGCGCCAGCAGCTTTACTACTACCGGCACAGATACGCAGTATTTT. Amino acid sequence: CASSFTTTGTDTQYF. V usage is TRBV5-1 and J usage is TRBJ2-3; no definite D call. V lost 2 bases, J lost 1 base, and 11 bases lay in between. The CDR3 loop spans 15 amino acids. Germline assignment: CDR1 SGHRS and CDR2 YFSETQ.

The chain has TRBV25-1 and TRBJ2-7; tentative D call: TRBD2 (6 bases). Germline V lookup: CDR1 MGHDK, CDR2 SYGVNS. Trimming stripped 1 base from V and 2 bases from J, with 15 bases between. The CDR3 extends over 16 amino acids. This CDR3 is CASSESGEENPYEQYF. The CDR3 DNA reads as TGTGCCAGCAGTGAATCGGGGGAGGAGAACCCCTACGAGCAGTACTTC.

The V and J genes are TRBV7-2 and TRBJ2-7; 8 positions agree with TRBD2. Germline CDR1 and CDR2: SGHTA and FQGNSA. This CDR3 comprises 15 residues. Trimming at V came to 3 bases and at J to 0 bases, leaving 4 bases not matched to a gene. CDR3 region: CASSLSGGTSYEQYF. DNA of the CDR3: TGTGCCAGCAGCTTGAGCGGGGGCACCTCCTACGAGCAGTACTTC.

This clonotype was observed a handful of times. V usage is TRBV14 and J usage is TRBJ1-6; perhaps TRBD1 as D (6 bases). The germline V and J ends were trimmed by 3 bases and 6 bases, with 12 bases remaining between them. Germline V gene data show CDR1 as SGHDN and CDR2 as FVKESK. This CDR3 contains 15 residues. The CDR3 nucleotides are TGTGCCAGCAGCCAGGGCCAGGGGATTAATTCACCCCTCCACTTT. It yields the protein CASSQGQGINSPLHF.

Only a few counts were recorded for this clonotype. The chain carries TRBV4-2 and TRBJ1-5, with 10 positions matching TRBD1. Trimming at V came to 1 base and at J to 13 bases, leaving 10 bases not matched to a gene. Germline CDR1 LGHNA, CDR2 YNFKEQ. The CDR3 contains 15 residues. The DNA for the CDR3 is TGTGCCAGCAGCCAAGGAGGGACAGGGGCCCCATCACAGCATTTT. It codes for CASSQGGTGAPSQHF.

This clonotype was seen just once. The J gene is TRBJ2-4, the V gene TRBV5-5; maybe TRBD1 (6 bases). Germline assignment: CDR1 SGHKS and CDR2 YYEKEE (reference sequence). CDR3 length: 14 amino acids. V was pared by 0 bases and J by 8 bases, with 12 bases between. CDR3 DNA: TGTGCCAGCAGCTTGGAATGGGGGCAGGACATTCAGTACTTC. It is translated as CASSLEWGQDIQYF.

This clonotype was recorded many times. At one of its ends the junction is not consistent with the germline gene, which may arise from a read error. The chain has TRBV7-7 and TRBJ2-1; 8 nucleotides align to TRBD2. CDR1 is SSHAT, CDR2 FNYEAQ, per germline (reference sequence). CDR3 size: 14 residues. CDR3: CASSRGGQFDEQFF. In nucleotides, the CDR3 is TGTGCTAGCAGTCGGGGGGGTCAGTTTGATGAGCAGTTCTTC.

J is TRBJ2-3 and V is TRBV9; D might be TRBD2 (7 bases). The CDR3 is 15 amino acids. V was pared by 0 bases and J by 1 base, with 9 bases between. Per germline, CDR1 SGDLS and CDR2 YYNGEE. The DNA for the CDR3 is TGTGCCAGCAGCGTAGTCGGGGGGCGCACAGATACGCAGTATTTT. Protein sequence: CASSVVGGRTDTQYF.

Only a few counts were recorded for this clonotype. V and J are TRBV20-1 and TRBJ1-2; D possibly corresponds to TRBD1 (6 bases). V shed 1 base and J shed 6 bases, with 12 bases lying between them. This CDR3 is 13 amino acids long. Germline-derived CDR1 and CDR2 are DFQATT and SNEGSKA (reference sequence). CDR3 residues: CSARAGVKDGYTF. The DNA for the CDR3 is TGCAGTGCTAGAGCAGGGGTTAAGGATGGCTACACCTTC.

The CDR3 spells CATSSLAGYADEQFF. CDR3 nucleotides: TGTGCCACCAGCAGCTTAGCGGGGTATGCCGATGAGCAGTTCTTC. The chain couples TRBV15 to TRBJ2-1, with TRBD2 matching over 8 bases. With V trimmed by 3 bases and J by 8 bases, 9 bases remained unmatched. The length of the CDR3 is 15 residues. Germline values: CDR1 LNHNV, CDR2 YYDKDF (reference sequence).

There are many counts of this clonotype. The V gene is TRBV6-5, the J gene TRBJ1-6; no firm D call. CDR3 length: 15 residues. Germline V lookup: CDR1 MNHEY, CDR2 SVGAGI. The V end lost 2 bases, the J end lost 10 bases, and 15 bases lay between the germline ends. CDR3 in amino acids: CASSYSYGDRSPLHF. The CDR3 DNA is TGTGCCAGCAGTTACAGCTATGGGGATCGATCACCCCTCCACTTT.

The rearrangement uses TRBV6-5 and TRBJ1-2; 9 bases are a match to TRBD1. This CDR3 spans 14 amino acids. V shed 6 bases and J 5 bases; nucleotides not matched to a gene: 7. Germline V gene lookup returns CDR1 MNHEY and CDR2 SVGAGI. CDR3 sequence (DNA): TGTGCCAGCAGGCGACAGGGGGAAGGGTATGGCTACACCTTC. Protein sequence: CASRRQGEGYGYTF.

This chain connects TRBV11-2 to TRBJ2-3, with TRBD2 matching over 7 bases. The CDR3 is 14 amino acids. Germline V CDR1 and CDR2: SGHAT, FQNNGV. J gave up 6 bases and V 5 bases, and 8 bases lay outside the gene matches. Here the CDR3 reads CASSRTSLFDTQYF. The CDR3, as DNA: TGTGCCAGCAGCCGGACTAGTTTATTCGATACGCAGTATTTT.

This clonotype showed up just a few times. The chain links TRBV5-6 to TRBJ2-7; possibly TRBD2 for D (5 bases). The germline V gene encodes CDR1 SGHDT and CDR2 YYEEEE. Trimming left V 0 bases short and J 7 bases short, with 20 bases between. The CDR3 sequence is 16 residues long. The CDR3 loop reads CASSLAPGKGSWEQYV. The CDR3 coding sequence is TGTGCCAGCAGCTTGGCTCCGGGAAAAGGGTCTTGGGAGCAGTACGTC.

CDR3 loop: CASSSQNGQETQYF. CDR3 nucleotide sequence: TGTGCCAGCAGCTCACAGAACGGCCAAGAGACCCAGTACTTC. The rearrangement joins TRBV7-2 to TRBJ2-5, with no clear D. The CDR3 loop spans 14 amino acids. V lost 4 bases and J lost 1, with 10 bases in between. Germline CDR1 SGHTA, CDR2 FQGNSA.

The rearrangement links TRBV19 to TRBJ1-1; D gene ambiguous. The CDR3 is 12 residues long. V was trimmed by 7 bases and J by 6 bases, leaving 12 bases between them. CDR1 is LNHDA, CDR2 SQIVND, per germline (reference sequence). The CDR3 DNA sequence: TGTGCCAGTATGCGGGGATGGGCTGAAGCTTTCTTT. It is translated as CASMRGWAEAFF.